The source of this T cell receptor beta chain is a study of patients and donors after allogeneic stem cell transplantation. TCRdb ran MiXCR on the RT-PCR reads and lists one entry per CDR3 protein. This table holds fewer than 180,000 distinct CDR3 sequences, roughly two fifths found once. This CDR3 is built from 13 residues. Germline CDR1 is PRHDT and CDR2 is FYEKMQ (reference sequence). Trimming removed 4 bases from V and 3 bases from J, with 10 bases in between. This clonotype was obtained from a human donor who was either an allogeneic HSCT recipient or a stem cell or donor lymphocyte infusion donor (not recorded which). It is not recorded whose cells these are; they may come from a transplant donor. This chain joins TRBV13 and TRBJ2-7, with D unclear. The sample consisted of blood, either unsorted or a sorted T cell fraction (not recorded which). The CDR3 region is CASSSRLYYEQYV. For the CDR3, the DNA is TGTGCCAGCAGCTCTCGCCTCTACTACGAGCAGTACGTC.